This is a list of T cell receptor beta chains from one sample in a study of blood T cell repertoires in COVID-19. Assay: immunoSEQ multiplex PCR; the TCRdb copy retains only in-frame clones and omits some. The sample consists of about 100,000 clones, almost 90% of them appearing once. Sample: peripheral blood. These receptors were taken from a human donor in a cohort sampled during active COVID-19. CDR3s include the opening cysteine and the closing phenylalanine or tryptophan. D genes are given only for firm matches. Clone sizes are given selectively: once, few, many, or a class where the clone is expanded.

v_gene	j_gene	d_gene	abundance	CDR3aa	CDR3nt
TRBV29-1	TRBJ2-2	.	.	CSTRTGSAGELFF	TGCAGCACCCGGACGGGATCGGCCGGGGAGCTGTTTTTT
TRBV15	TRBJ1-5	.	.	CATSRDILRRAFSNQPQHF	TGTGCCACCAGCAGAGATATTCTCCGCAGGGCCTTTAGCAATCAGCCCCAGCATTTT
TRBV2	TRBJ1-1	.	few	CASSEEGLNTEAFF	TGTGCCAGCAGTGAGGAGGGGTTGAACACTGAAGCTTTCTTT
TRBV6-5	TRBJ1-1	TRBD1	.	CASTPDRGRTEAFF	TGTGCCAGCACCCCGGACAGGGGACGGACTGAAGCTTTCTTT
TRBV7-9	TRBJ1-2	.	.	CASIPNPGTPGINYGYTF	TGTGCCAGCATCCCCAATCCCGGGACACCCGGTATTAACTATGGCTACACCTTC
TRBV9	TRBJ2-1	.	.	CASSARLTTYNEQFF	TGTGCCAGCAGCGCGCGACTAACGACCTACAATGAGCAGTTCTTC
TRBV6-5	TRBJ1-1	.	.	CASNRELNTEAFF	TGTGCCAGCAACAGGGAATTGAACACTGAAGCTTTCTTT
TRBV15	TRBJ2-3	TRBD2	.	CATSPAGGPADTQYF	TGTGCCACCAGCCCGGCGGGAGGGCCCGCAGATACGCAGTATTTT
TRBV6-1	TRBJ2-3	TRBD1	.	CASSEAQGVWTDTQYF	TGTGCCAGCAGTGAAGCTCAGGGGGTTTGGACAGATACGCAGTATTTT
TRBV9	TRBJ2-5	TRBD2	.	CASSVGLAGETQYF	TGTGCCAGCAGCGTTGGTCTAGCGGGAGAGACCCAGTACTTC
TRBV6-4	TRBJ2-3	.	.	CASSALSVGTDTQYF	TGTGCCAGCAGTGCCCTCAGCGTTGGCACAGATACGCAGTATTTT
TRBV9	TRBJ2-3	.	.	CASSVGVSSLTDTQYF	TGTGCCAGCAGCGTAGGGGTTAGCTCCCTCACAGATACGCAGTATTTT
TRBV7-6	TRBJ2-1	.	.	CASSPRRPSSYNEQFF	TGTGCCAGCAGCCCCCGTCGGCCTAGCTCCTACAATGAGCAGTTCTTC
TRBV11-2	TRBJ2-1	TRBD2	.	CASSLAPAGVAGEQFF	TGTGCCAGCAGCTTAGCCCCAGCGGGAGTAGCTGGTGAGCAGTTCTTC
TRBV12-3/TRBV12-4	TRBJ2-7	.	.	CASSFGHPGEQYF	TGTGCCAGCAGTTTCGGACATCCCGGCGAGCAGTACTTC
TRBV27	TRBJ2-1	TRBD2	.	CASRGLAGGPVLYNEQFF	TGTGCCAGCAGGGGACTAGCGGGAGGGCCTGTCTTGTACAATGAGCAGTTCTTC
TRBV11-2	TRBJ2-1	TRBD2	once	CASSLGLAGGEQFF	TGTGCCAGCAGCTTAGGACTAGCGGGGGGAGAGCAGTTCTTC
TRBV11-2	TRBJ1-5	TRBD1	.	CASSSDRTNQPQHF	TGTGCCAGCAGCTCGGACAGGACTAATCAGCCCCAGCATTTT
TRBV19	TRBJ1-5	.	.	CASSMRGAVNQPQHF	TGTGCCAGTAGTATGCGGGGGGCGGTCAATCAGCCCCAGCATTTT
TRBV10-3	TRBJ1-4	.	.	CAIKGRAGEKLFF	TGTGCCATCAAGGGCAGGGCGGGAGAAAAACTGTTTTTT
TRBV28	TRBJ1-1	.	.	CASSMTGGAAAFF	TGTGCCAGCAGCATGACCGGAGGGGCTGCAGCTTTCTTT
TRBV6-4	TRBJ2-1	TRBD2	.	CASSEYGTSVDEQFF	TGTGCCAGCAGTGAATACGGGACTAGCGTCGATGAGCAGTTCTTC
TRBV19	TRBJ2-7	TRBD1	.	CASRRDRSSYEQYF	TGTGCCAGTAGACGGGACAGGAGCTCCTACGAGCAGTACTTC
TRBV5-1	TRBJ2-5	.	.	CASSLVPRQETQYF	TGCGCCAGCAGCTTGGTCCCCAGGCAAGAGACCCAGTACTTC
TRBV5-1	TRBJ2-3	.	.	CASSLFFGETDTQYF	TGCGCCAGCAGCTTGTTCTTCGGGGAAACAGATACGCAGTATTTT
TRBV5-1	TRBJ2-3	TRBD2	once	CASSLTSGVSTDTQYF	TGCGCCAGCAGCTTGACTAGCGGGGTTAGCACAGATACGCAGTATTTT
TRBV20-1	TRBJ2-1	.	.	CSARESREQFF	TGCAGTGCTAGAGAATCGCGTGAGCAGTTCTTC
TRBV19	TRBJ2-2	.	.	CASSTRGTGELFF	TGTGCCAGTAGTACCCGGGGCACCGGGGAGCTGTTTTTT
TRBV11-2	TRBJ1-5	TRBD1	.	CASSLRPGTAGHF	TGTGCCAGCAGCTTACGCCCCGGGACAGCGGGTCATTTT
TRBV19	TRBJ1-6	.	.	CASSIDSGRPNSPLHF	TGTGCCAGTAGTATAGATTCCGGGAGACCCAATTCACCCCTCCACTTT
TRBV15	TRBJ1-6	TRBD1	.	CATSRLQGQHNSPLHF	TGTGCCACCAGCAGATTACAGGGGCAGCATAATTCACCCCTCCACTTT
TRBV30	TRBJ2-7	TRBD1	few	CAWSRDRGYEQYF	TGTGCCTGGAGTCGAGACAGGGGCTACGAGCAGTACTTC
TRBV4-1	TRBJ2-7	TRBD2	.	CASSRGLADISEQYF	TGCGCCAGCAGCCGCGGACTAGCGGATATTAGCGAGCAGTACTTC
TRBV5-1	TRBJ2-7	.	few	CASSFGSGSGLTSYEQYF	TGCGCCAGCAGCTTCGGCAGTGGGAGCGGGCTTACCTCCTACGAGCAGTACTTC
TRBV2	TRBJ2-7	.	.	CASSFHRDKSF	TGTGCCAGCAGTTTCCACCGGGACAAGTCCTTC
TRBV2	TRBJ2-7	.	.	CASKPQGYEQYF	TGTGCCAGCAAACCCCAGGGCTACGAGCAGTACTTC
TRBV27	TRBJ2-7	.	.	CASSSRVDSPEQYF	TGTGCCAGCAGTTCACGCGTTGACAGCCCCGAGCAGTACTTC
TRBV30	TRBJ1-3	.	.	CAWSKAGSPSGNTIYF	TGTGCCTGGTCCAAGGCCGGGTCCCCGTCTGGAAACACCATATATTTT
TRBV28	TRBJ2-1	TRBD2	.	CASRPGGGIYNEQFF	TGTGCCAGCAGACCGGGGGGAGGTATCTACAATGAGCAGTTCTTC
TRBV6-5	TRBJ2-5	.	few	CASIDGQGIRETQYF	TGTGCCAGCATCGATGGGCAGGGGATCAGAGAGACCCAGTACTTC
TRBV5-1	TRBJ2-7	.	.	CASRPRRETYEQYF	TGCGCCAGCAGGCCCCGACGGGAGACCTACGAGCAGTACTTC
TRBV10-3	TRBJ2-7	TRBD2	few	CAISEFPAAAGAEQYF	TGTGCCATCAGTGAATTTCCGGCCGCTGCGGGAGCTGAGCAGTACTTC
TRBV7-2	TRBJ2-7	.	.	CASSPMTIKRPEQYF	TGTGCCAGCAGCCCCATGACTATTAAAAGGCCCGAGCAGTACTTC
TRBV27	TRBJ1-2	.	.	CASSLRGLVDGYTF	TGTGCCAGCAGTTTAAGGGGCCTTGTTGATGGCTACACCTTC
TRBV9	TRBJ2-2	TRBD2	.	CASSVGTSVAGELFF	TGTGCCAGCAGCGTAGGGACTAGCGTGGCCGGGGAGCTGTTTTTT
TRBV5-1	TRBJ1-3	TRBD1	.	CASSTTGPGNTIYF	TGCGCCAGCAGCACGACAGGGCCTGGAAACACCATATATTTT